This TCR beta chain was recorded in a study of T cell repertoires in cytomegalovirus infection. A note on this clonotype: The antigen is not known.

TCRdb reanalysed the reads using MiXCR and keeps one entry per CDR3 protein. The sample holds hundreds of thousands of distinct CDR3 sequences, 33% seen once. This receptor was taken from a human donor in good health (CMV status not recorded). Some clones in this sample may be carry-over from other donors' samples. The input for sequencing was cultured PBMCs, taken from culture after CMV antigen stimulation.

CDR3 in DNA: TGTGCCAGCAGCCCATCCGTGGCGGGAGCAGGACAGACCCAGTACTTC. Protein: CASSPSVAGAGQTQYF. This chain joins TRBV12-3 or TRBV12-4 and TRBJ2-5, with 7 bases that match TRBD2. The J segment lost 6 bases and the V segment lost 6 bases, leaving 16 bases of the junction unmatched. The CDR3 extends over 16 amino acids.